These 17 T cell receptor beta chains share one sample of origin, sequenced in a study of T cell changes during pregnancy in multiple sclerosis. Clones were read by immunoSEQ multiplex PCR, and TCRdb kept only the in-frame ones, dropping some. Of 35,000 to 45,000 clones in the sample, roughly nine tenths were seen once. Sequencing was performed on CD4+ T cells from peripheral blood mononuclear cells, taken before pregnancy. Receptor source: a female donor with multiple sclerosis, enrolled in a pregnancy study.

This clone came up a few times. The chain uses TRBV5-6 and TRBJ1-6, with D perhaps matching TRBD1 (6 bases). The V end was cut by 2 bases, the J end by 6 bases, with 12 bases between. Germline loops: CDR1 SGHDT, CDR2 YYEEEE. This CDR3 contains 15 residues. In DNA form, the CDR3 reads TGTGCCAGCAGCTTACGTCGCAGGGGTAATTCACCCCTCCACTTT. Protein: CASSLRRRGNSPLHF.

The chain uses TRBV10-2 and TRBJ2-7; D gene uncertain. V was shortened by 6 bases and J by 4 bases, with 13 bases between the two germline ends. CDR1 and CDR2 from the germline V gene are WSHSY and SAAADI. There are 13 residues in the CDR3. The DNA of the CDR3 is TGCGCCAGCAGCGAGAACCCCGGTTACGAGCAGTACTTC. Its translation is CASSENPGYEQYF.

The gene calls are TRBV10-3 and TRBJ1-1, with 10 bases that match TRBD1. This CDR3 is 16 amino acids long. The germline V gene has CDR1 ENHRY and CDR2 SYGVKD. The trim removed 10 bases at V and 4 bases at J, leaving 15 bases unmatched. CDR3 nucleotides: TGTGCCAGGGAAAGGGACAGGGGAAAGGGGAGCACTGAAGCTTTCTTT. Encoded protein: CARERDRGKGSTEAFF.

The chain uses TRBV5-4 and TRBJ1-6; D not certain. V was shortened by 0 bases and J by 7 bases, with 17 bases between the two germline ends. CDR1 and CDR2 (germline): SGHNT, YYREEE (reference sequence). The CDR3 totals 17 residues. The CDR3: CASSLAGRVLRNSPLHF. CDR3 bases: TGTGCCAGCAGCTTGGCCGGGAGGGTCTTGCGAAATTCACCCCTCCACTTT.

The V and J genes are TRBV11-1 and TRBJ1-3, with a weak D call TRBD1 (5 bases). The germline gives CDR1 SGHAT, CDR2 FQDESV (reference sequence). This CDR3 has 17 amino acids. Trimming took 5 bases from V and 0 from J, leaving 17 bases between them. CDR3: CASSLAGGRNSGNTIYF. The CDR3 DNA reads TGTGCCAGCAGCCTCGCCGGGGGACGGAACTCTGGAAACACCATATATTTT.

This clone was counted once. The gene calls are TRBV18 and TRBJ2-5; the match to TRBD2 covers 7 bases. After removal of 2 bases from V and 5 bases from J, the junction contained 2 bases not matched to a gene. Germline V gives CDR1 KGHSH, CDR2 LQKENI. The CDR3 has 13 amino acids. The CDR3 DNA follows: TGTGCCAGCTCACCAAGCGGGAAGGAGACCCAGTACTTC. This encodes CASSPSGKETQYF.

The chain is built from TRBV6-5 and TRBJ2-7; D call uncertain. Between the trimmed V and J ends, which lost 5 bases and 4 bases, there was a span of 6 bases. Germline V gene lookup returns CDR1 MNHEY and CDR2 SVGAGI. The CDR3 is 11 residues long. The CDR3 sequence: CASSQKYEQYF. In DNA, the CDR3 is TGTGCCAGCAGTCAGAAGTACGAGCAGTACTTC.

This sequence joins TRBV2 and TRBJ1-2; D gene unclear. The CDR3 spans 16 residues. Looked up from germline, CDR1 is SNHLY and CDR2 is FYNNEI. Trimming pared 1 base from V and 4 bases from J, leaving 16 bases between. CDR3 coding DNA: TGTGCCAGCAGTGAAGGATTGGCATCCCCTTTCTATGGCTACACCTTC. The encoded protein is CASSEGLASPFYGYTF. Combining the CDR3 with reference TRBV2 and TRBJ1-2 gives the whole variable domain EPEVTQTPSHQVTQMGQEVILRCVPISNHLYFYWYRQILGQKVEFLVSFYNNEISEKSEIFDDQFSVERPDGSNFTLKIRSTKLEDSAMYFCASSEGLASPFYGYTFGSGTRLTVV.

The chain is built from TRBV18 and TRBJ1-1, with D perhaps matching TRBD1 (6 bases). Germline V gene sequence: CDR1 KGHSH, CDR2 LQKENI. The CDR3 is 16 amino acids. Deletions cut 0 bases from V and 1 base from J, with 12 bases between. CDR3: CASSPPYTGWNTEAFF. In DNA form, the CDR3 reads TGTGCCAGCTCACCACCGTATACAGGGTGGAACACTGAAGCTTTCTTT.

This clone came up once. One junction end does not reproduce the germline sequence, and a read error may be involved. The chain employs TRBV10-3 and TRBJ2-3, with 7 bases fitting TRBD2. Germline lookup yields CDR1 ENHRY and CDR2 SYGVKD. The CDR3 is 14 amino acids. CDR3 residues: CAITPGGRTDTQYF. CDR3 nucleotides: TGTGCTATCACTCCTGGCGGGAGAACAGATACGCAGTATTTT.

This clone was seen a few times. The chain employs TRBV19 and TRBJ1-1; 7 bases agree with TRBD1. In germline, CDR1 is LNHDA, CDR2 SQIVND (reference sequence). The CDR3 runs 13 residues. Losses at the gene ends were 6 bases for V and 4 bases for J; bases not matched to a gene: 5. This CDR3 reads CASRRQGGTEAFF. CDR3 DNA: TGTGCCAGTAGAAGACAGGGCGGCACTGAAGCTTTCTTT.

V and J are TRBV7-3 and TRBJ1-2; no clear D. Trimming took 5 bases from V and 0 from J, leaving 13 bases between them. The CDR3 is 15 residues long. Germline values: CDR1 SGHTA, CDR2 FQGTGA. The CDR3 loop is CASSPGSLANYGYTF. Written as DNA, the CDR3 is TGTGCCAGCAGCCCAGGATCCTTAGCTAACTATGGCTACACCTTC. Together with reference TRBV7-3 and TRBJ1-2, the CDR3 gives the full variable domain: GAGVSQTPSNKVTEKGKYVELRCDPISGHTALYWYRQSLGQGPEFLIYFQGTGAADDSGLPNDRFFAVRPEGSVSTLKIQRTERGDSAVYLCASSPGSLANYGYTFGSGTRLTVV.

V is TRBV7-9 and J is TRBJ2-1; D may be TRBD2 (7 bases). Deletions cut 5 bases from V and 5 bases from J, with 13 bases between. Germline CDR1 SEHNR, CDR2 FQNEAQ (reference sequence). This CDR3 contains 14 residues. The CDR3 protein is CASSPRGPNNEQFF. The CDR3 bases are TGTGCCAGCAGCCCGCGGGGGCCCAACAATGAGCAGTTCTTC. Together with reference TRBV7-9 and TRBJ2-1, the CDR3 gives the full variable domain: DTGVSQNPRHKITKRGQNVTFRCDPISEHNRLYWYRQTLGQGPEFLTYFQNEAQLEKSRLLSDRFSAERPKGSFSTLEIQRTEQGDSAMYLCASSPRGPNNEQFFGPGTRLTVL.

This chain connects TRBV7-2 to TRBJ2-3; 8 bases are shared with TRBD2. Germline CDR1 is SGHTA and CDR2 is FQGNSA. The trim removed 3 bases at V and 5 bases at J, leaving 7 bases unmatched. The CDR3 has 15 residues. CDR3 sequence reads: CASSLGLGSVDTQYF. The CDR3, as DNA: TGTGCCAGCAGCTTGGGACTAGGGTCTGTAGATACGCAGTATTTT.

The J gene is TRBJ2-3, the V gene TRBV18, with TRBD1 identical over 7 bases. The V and J ends lost 6 bases and 0 bases, in that order; junction bases with no gene match: 3. The CDR3 consists of 14 residues. Germline values: CDR1 KGHSH, CDR2 LQKENI. As DNA, the CDR3 is TGTGCCAGCTCGGGACAGCTCAGCACAGATACGCAGTATTTT. Its translation is CASSGQLSTDTQYF.

V usage is TRBV18 and J usage is TRBJ2-1; D gene unclear. In germline, CDR1 is KGHSH, CDR2 LQKENI. V lost 3 bases and J 0 bases, leaving 9 bases between the germline ends. This CDR3 has 15 residues. The CDR3 nucleotides are TGTGCCAGCTCACCCCAGTGGAGCTCCTACAATGAGCAGTTCTTC. This translates into CASSPQWSSYNEQFF.

This chain connects TRBV27 to TRBJ2-2; D remains unclear. V gave up 7 bases and J gave up 3 bases, with 9 bases separating them. Germline loops: CDR1 MNHEY, CDR2 SMNVEV (reference sequence). This CDR3 is built from 13 residues. CDR3 loop: CASTRLYTGELFF. The CDR3 bases are TGTGCCAGCACCCGACTGTACACCGGGGAGCTGTTTTTT.